This record concerns one T cell receptor (beta chain) sequence. In germline, CDR1 is ENHRY, CDR2 SYGVKD. V lost 10 bases to trimming and J lost 9 bases; unmatched junction nucleotides: 3. This CDR3 is built from 10 residues. These data are taken from a study of blood T cell repertoires in COVID-19. Methods used by the authors: Counts of nucleated cells, estimated from reference gene primer amplification, were obtained. This table comes from immunoSEQ multiplex PCR, and its TCRdb copy is limited to in-frame clones, with some not included. D and trimming were read from the DNA, whereas the V and J calls and clone size are those reported in that table. The sample yields around 220,000 clones, approximately 80% seen once.

This clonotype was obtained from a man aged 25-45 years with active or convalescent COVID-19. The sample taken for sequencing was peripheral blood. The rearrangement uses TRBV10-3 and TRBJ2-1; 7 bases are shared with TRBD1. CDR3 nucleotide sequence: TGTGCCACCAGGGACAGTGAGCAGTTCTTC. As protein: CATRDSEQFF.